Listed below are T cell receptor beta chains from one sample, sequenced in a study of T cells of healthy individuals. TCRdb analysed the 5' RACE reads with MiXCR anew, one entry per CDR3 protein. The sample includes about 96,000 distinct CDR3 sequences, 17% of them seen just once. These receptors originate from a human donor in good health. Each CDR3 is given with its conserved first and last residue. A D gene is named only where the DNA matches it firmly. Where a row states a size, it is once, few, many or the class of an expanded clone; other rows omit it.

>TRBV13|TRBD1|15|.|TRBJ2-7
CASSPSYRGRGEQYF
TGTGCCAGCAGCCCATCCTACAGGGGGCGGGGAGAGCAGTACTTC
>TRBV6-5|.|17|many|TRBJ1-5
CASSSQPSFGFSQPQHF
TGTGCCAGCAGTTCCCAACCCTCCTTCGGGTTCAGTCAGCCCCAGCATTTT
>TRBV20-1|.|15|many|TRBJ2-7
CSASRASDESYEQYF
TGCAGTGCTAGTAGAGCGTCAGATGAATCCTACGAGCAGTACTTC
>TRBV28|.|14|.|TRBJ1-1
CASTGAVNFFEAFF
TGTGCCAGCACCGGGGCAGTAAATTTTTTTGAAGCTTTCTTT
>TRBV28|TRBD2|15|few|TRBJ2-3
CASSLASGPTDTQYF
TGTGCCAGCAGTTTGGCTAGCGGACCCACAGATACGCAGTATTTT
>TRBV6-5|.|14|.|TRBJ1-4
CASGGIATNEKLFF
TGTGCCAGCGGAGGGATCGCAACTAATGAAAAACTGTTTTTT
>TRBV7-9|TRBD2|15|.|TRBJ2-2
CASSRLAANTGELFF
TGTGCCAGCAGCAGACTAGCCGCGAACACCGGGGAGCTGTTTTTT
>TRBV19|.|16|many|TRBJ2-2
CASSIPGAGSAGELFF
TGTGCCAGTAGTATACCCGGCGCAGGTAGCGCCGGGGAGCTGTTTTTT
>TRBV6-6|.|14|many|TRBJ2-2
CASSYPFSTGELFF
TGTGCCAGCAGTTACCCCTTTTCGACCGGGGAGCTGTTTTTT
>TRBV3-1|.|13|few|TRBJ2-7
CASSRRAGNEQYF
TGTGCCAGCAGCCGTCGGGCAGGGAACGAGCAGTACTTC
>TRBV28|TRBD2|16|few|TRBJ2-5
CASSLSSGGAQETQYF
TGTGCCAGCAGTTTAAGTAGCGGGGGGGCTCAAGAGACCCAGTACTTC
>TRBV19|.|14|few|TRBJ2-7
CASSPRTGLYEQYF
TGTGCCAGTAGTCCAAGAACAGGGCTCTACGAGCAGTACTTC
>TRBV9|TRBD2|19|.|TRBJ2-3
CASSVAPHASGRLTDTQYF
TGTGCCAGCAGCGTAGCCCCCCACGCTAGCGGGAGGCTCACAGATACGCAGTATTTT
>TRBV20-1|TRBD2|17|many|TRBJ2-5
CSAGGGRRLHSEETQYF
TGCAGTGCGGGCGGGGGGAGGAGACTTCATTCCGAAGAGACCCAGTACTTC
>TRBV20-1|.|13|many|TRBJ2-5
CSAGGGGQETQYF
TGCAGTGCGGGGGGAGGGGGACAAGAGACCCAGTACTTC
>TRBV20-1|.|13|few|TRBJ2-4
CSAAQQGWGIQYF
TGCAGTGCCGCCCAACAGGGCTGGGGCATTCAGTACTTC
>TRBV20-1|.|13|.|TRBJ1-5
CSARSLSNQPQHF
TGCAGTGCTAGGAGTCTGAGCAATCAGCCCCAGCATTTT
>TRBV6-6|TRBD1|14|few|TRBJ1-2
CASSLDRGTWGYTF
TGTGCCAGCAGTTTAGACAGGGGAACTTGGGGCTACACCTTC
>TRBV27|.|15|few|TRBJ2-1
CASSLRPPNYNEQFF
TGTGCCAGCAGTTTGCGCCCACCGAATTACAATGAGCAGTTCTTC
>TRBV30|.|13|many|TRBJ2-2
CAWRAYFTGELFF
TGTGCCTGGAGGGCTTATTTCACCGGGGAGCTGTTTTTT
>TRBV20-1|TRBD2|15|.|TRBJ2-3
CSASYLAGSTDTQYF
TGCAGTGCTAGCTATCTAGCGGGAAGCACAGATACGCAGTATTTT
>TRBV2|.|13|many|TRBJ1-6
CASSSRVVSPLHF
TGTGCCAGCAGTTCGCGGGTGGTTTCACCCCTCCACTTT
>TRBV27|.|13|.|TRBJ2-3
CASRDGGRDTQYF
TGTGCCAGCAGGGACGGGGGGCGAGATACGCAGTATTTT
>TRBV6-5|.|15|.|TRBJ1-1
CASSYQSSGGTEAFF
TGTGCCAGCAGTTACCAAAGCTCGGGAGGCACTGAAGCTTTCTTT
>TRBV5-1|.|15|.|TRBJ1-2
CASSLSGDVSYGYTF
TGCGCCAGCAGCTTGAGTGGGGACGTGAGCTATGGCTACACCTTC
>TRBV4-1|.|13|few|TRBJ1-5
CASSLIIGQPQHF
TGCGCCAGCAGCCTTATCATAGGTCAGCCCCAGCATTTT
>TRBV5-1|.|16|.|TRBJ2-3
CASSLGSAHTTDTQYF
TGCGCCAGCAGCTTGGGGTCCGCACATACCACAGATACGCAGTATTTT
>TRBV6-1|.|15|many|TRBJ1-1
CASSEEGQGRTEAFF
TGTGCCAGCAGTGAAGAGGGGCAGGGGAGGACTGAAGCTTTCTTT
>TRBV28|TRBD1|12|.|TRBJ2-7
CASSPQGYEQYF
TGTGCCAGCAGTCCACAGGGGTACGAGCAGTACTTC
>TRBV3-1|.|14|.|TRBJ1-6
CASSLGTQNSPLHF
TGTGCCAGCAGCCTGGGGACACAGAATTCACCCCTCCACTTT
>TRBV12-3/TRBV12-4|.|15|.|TRBJ1-4
CASSRGPGPEGKLFF
TGTGCCAGCAGCCGCGGACCAGGCCCGGAAGGCAAACTGTTTTTT
>TRBV3-1|.|14|.|TRBJ2-7
CASSQDPRSYEQYF
TGTGCCAGCAGCCAAGATCCCCGCTCCTACGAGCAGTACTTC
>TRBV29-1|TRBD1|15|many|TRBJ2-1
CSVEDLRDRVSPQFF
TGCAGCGTTGAAGATTTGCGGGACAGGGTGTCCCCGCAGTTCTTC
>TRBV19|.|15|.|TRBJ1-4
CASSTRLSTNEKLFF
TGTGCCAGTAGTACCAGACTTTCAACTAATGAAAAACTGTTTTTT
>TRBV28|TRBD1|13|few|TRBJ2-7
CATGTGVRGEQYF
TGTGCCACCGGGACAGGGGTTAGAGGCGAGCAGTACTTC
>TRBV27|TRBD2|14|.|TRBJ2-2
CASRLGTSRGELFF
TGTGCCAGCAGGCTGGGGACTAGTCGTGGGGAGCTGTTTTTT
>TRBV20-1|TRBD1|14|.|TRBJ2-7
CSAIQTGDSYEQYF
TGCAGTGCTATCCAGACAGGGGACTCCTACGAGCAGTACTTC
>TRBV4-1|TRBD2|17|few|TRBJ2-2
CASSQGLSGRATGELFF
TGCGCCAGCAGCCAAGGCCTTAGCGGGAGGGCCACCGGGGAGCTGTTTTTT
>TRBV2|.|13|many|TRBJ2-2
CASRAGNTGELFF
TGTGCCAGCAGGGCGGGGAACACCGGGGAGCTGTTTTTT
>TRBV9|TRBD2|15|.|TRBJ2-1
CASTRGGGTYNEQFF
TGTGCCAGCACACGGGGGGGCGGGACTTACAATGAGCAGTTCTTC
>TRBV12-3/TRBV12-4|TRBD1|16|many|TRBJ1-5
CASSPTGTGAYQPQHF
TGTGCCAGCAGCCCCACCGGGACAGGGGCGTATCAGCCCCAGCATTTT
>TRBV12-3/TRBV12-4|TRBD1|15|.|TRBJ2-7
CASRYTGTASYEQYF
TGTGCCAGCAGGTACACCGGGACAGCCTCCTACGAGCAGTACTTC
>TRBV12-3/TRBV12-4|TRBD2|14|.|TRBJ2-7
CASSLGTRRYEQYF
TGTGCCAGCAGTCTAGGGACTAGACGCTACGAGCAGTACTTC
>TRBV4-3|.|13|few|TRBJ1-1
CASSRLQVTEAFF
TGCGCCAGCAGCCGCCTACAGGTAACTGAAGCTTTCTTT
>TRBV29-1|TRBD2|13|.|TRBJ2-7
CSARRGDSYEQYF
TGCAGCGCTCGGCGGGGGGATTCCTACGAGCAGTACTTC
>TRBV12-3/TRBV12-4|.|14|.|TRBJ2-7
CASSRDHISYEQYF
TGTGCCAGCAGCCGGGACCACATTTCCTACGAGCAGTACTTC
>TRBV12-3/TRBV12-4|.|17|few|TRBJ1-6
CASSFQLQISYNSPLHF
TGTGCCAGCAGTTTTCAGTTACAGATCTCCTATAATTCACCCCTCCACTTT
>TRBV15|.|16|few|TRBJ2-2
CATSRTPRVDTGELFF
TGTGCCACCAGCAGAACCCCTAGGGTCGACACCGGGGAGCTGTTTTTT
>TRBV7-2|.|14|few|TRBJ2-1
CASSPPVSYNEQFF
TGTGCCAGCAGCCCCCCTGTCTCCTACAATGAGCAGTTCTTC